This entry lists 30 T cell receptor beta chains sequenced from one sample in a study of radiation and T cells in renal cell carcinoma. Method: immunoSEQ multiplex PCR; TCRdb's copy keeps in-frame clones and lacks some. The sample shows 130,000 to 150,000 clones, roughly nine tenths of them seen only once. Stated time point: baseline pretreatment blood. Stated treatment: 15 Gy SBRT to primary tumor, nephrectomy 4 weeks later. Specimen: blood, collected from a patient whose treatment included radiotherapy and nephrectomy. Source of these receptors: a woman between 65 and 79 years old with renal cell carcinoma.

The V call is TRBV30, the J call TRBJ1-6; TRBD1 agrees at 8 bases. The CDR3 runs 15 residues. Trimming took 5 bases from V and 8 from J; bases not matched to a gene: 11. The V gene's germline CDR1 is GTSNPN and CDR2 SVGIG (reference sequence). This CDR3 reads CAWVRSDRVDSPLHF. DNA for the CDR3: TGTGCCTGGGTGCGTTCGGACAGGGTGGATTCACCCCTCCACTTT.

The CDR3 spells CASSLEQTGANVLTF. DNA of the CDR3: TGTGCCAGCAGCTTAGAACAGACTGGGGCCAACGTCCTGACTTTC. V usage is TRBV7-2 and J usage is TRBJ2-6; no clear D. The V end was cut by 1 base, the J end by 2 bases, with 6 bases between. The V gene's germline CDR1 is SGHTA and CDR2 FQGNSA. The CDR3 runs to 15 residues.

In nucleotides, the CDR3 is TGTGCCTGGACTACTCCGGTTGGGGAAAAACTGTTTTTT. Amino acid sequence: CAWTTPVGEKLFF. The rearrangement links TRBV30 to TRBJ1-4; D unclear. Trimming stripped 4 bases from V and 8 bases from J, with 14 bases between. This CDR3 is 13 amino acids long. From germline, CDR1 is GTSNPN and CDR2 SVGIG (reference sequence).

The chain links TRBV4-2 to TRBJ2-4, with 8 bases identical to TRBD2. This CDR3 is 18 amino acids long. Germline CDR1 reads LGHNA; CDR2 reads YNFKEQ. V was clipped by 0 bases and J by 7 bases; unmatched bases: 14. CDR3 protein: CASSQEPISGLEGNIQYF. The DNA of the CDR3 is TGTGCCAGCAGCCAAGAGCCGATATCGGGACTAGAAGGGAACATTCAGTACTTC.

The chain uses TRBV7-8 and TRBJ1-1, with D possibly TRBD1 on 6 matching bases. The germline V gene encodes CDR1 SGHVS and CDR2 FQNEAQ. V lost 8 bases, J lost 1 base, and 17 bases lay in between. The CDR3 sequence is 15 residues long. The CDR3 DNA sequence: TGTGCCAGCCGCTATATCCAACAGGGGAACACTGAAGCTTTCTTT. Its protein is CASRYIQQGNTEAFF.

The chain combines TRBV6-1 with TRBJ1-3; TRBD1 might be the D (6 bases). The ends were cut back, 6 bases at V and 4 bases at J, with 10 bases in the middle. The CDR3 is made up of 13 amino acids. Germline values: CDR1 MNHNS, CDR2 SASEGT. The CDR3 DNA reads TGTGCCAGCAGAGTGGGGGCAGGAAACACCATATATTTT. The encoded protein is CASRVGAGNTIYF.

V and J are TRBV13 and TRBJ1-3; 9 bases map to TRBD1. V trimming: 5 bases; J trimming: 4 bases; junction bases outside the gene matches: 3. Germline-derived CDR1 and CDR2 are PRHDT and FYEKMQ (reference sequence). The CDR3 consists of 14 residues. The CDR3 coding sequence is TGTGCCAGCAGCCGGACAGGGGTCGGAAACACCATATATTTT. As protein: CASSRTGVGNTIYF.

Written as DNA, the CDR3 is TGTGCCTGGAGGTCGGACACAGAGAACACTGAAGCTTTCTTT. Its translation is CAWRSDTENTEAFF. V usage is TRBV30 and J usage is TRBJ1-1; weak D call: TRBD1 (5 bases). The CDR3 runs to 14 residues. With 3 bases removed from V and 1 base from J, the gap between germline ends came to 12 bases. Germline CDR1 GTSNPN, CDR2 SVGIG (reference sequence).

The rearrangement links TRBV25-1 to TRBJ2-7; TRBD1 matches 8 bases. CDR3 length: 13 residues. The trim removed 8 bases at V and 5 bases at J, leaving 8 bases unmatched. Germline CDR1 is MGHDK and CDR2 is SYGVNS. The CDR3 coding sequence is TGTGCCAGCCTTAACCAGGGGGCGAACGAGCAGTACTTC. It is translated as CASLNQGANEQYF.

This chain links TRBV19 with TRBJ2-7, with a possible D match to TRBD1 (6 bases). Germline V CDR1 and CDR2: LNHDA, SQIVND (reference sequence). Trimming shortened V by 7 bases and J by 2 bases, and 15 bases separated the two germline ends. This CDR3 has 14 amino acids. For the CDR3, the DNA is TGTGCCAGTAACACCCAGGGGAAACCCTACGAGCAGTACTTC. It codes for CASNTQGKPYEQYF. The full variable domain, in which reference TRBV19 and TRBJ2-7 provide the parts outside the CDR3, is DGGITQSPKYLFRKEGQNVTLSCEQNLNHDAMYWYRQDPGQGLRLIYYSQIVNDFQKGDIAEGYSVSREKKESFPLTVTSAQKNPTAFYLCASNTQGKPYEQYFGPGTRLTVT.

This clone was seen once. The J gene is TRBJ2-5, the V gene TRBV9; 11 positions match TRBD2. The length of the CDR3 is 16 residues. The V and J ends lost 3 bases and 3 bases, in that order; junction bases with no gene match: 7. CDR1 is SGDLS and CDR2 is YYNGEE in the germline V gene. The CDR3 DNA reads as TGTGCCAGCAGCGCACTAGCGGGGGATTTGGAAGAGACCCAGTACTTC. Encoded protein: CASSALAGDLEETQYF.

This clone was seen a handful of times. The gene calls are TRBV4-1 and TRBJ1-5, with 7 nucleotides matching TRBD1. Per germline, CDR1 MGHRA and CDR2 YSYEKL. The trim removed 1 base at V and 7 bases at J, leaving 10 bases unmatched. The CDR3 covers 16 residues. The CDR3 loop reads CASSQGQGGSGQPQHF. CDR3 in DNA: TGCGCCAGCAGCCAAGGACAGGGCGGCTCAGGCCAGCCCCAGCATTTT.

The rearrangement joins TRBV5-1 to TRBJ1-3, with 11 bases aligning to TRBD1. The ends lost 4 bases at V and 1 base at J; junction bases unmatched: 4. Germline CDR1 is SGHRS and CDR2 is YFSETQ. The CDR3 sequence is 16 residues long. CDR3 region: CASSGRDRGSGNTIYF. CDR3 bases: TGCGCCAGCAGCGGACGGGACAGGGGGTCTGGAAACACCATATATTTT.

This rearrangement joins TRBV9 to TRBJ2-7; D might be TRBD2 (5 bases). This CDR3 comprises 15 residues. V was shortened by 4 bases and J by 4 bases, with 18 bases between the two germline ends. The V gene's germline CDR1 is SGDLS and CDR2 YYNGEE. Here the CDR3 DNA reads TGTGCCAGCAGCCGAGGAGGCTCCTCGGAGTACGAGCAGTACTTC. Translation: CASSRGGSSEYEQYF.

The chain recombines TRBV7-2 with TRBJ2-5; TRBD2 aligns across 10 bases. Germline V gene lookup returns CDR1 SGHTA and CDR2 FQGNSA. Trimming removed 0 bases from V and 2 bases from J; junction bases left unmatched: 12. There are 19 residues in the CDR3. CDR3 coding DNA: TGTGCCAGCAGCTTAGCGGAAGCGGGGGGGGTAGGACGGCAAGAGACCCAGTACTTC. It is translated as CASSLAEAGGVGRQETQYF.

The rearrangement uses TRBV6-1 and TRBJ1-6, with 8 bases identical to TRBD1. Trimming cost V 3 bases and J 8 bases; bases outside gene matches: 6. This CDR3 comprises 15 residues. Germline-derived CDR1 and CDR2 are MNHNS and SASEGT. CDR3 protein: CASSDGQGMDSPLHF. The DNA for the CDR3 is TGTGCCAGCAGTGACGGACAGGGTATGGATTCACCCCTCCACTTT.

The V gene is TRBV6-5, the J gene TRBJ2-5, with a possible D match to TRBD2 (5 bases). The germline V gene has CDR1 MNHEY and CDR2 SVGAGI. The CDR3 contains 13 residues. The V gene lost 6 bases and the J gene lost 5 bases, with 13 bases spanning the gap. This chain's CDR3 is CASSITRYETQYF. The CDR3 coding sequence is TGTGCCAGCAGCATCACTAGATATGAGACCCAGTACTTC.

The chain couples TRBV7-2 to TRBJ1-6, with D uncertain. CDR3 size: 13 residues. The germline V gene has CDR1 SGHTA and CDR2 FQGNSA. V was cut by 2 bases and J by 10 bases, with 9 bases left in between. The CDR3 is CASSLQERSPLHF. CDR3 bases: TGTGCCAGCAGCTTACAGGAAAGATCACCCCTCCACTTT. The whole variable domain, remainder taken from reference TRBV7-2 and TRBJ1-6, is GAGVSQSPSNKVTEKGKDVELRCDPISGHTALYWYRQSLGQGLEFLIYFQGNSAPDKSGLPSDRFSAERTGGSVSTLTIQRTQQEDSAVYLCASSLQERSPLHFGNGTRLTVT.

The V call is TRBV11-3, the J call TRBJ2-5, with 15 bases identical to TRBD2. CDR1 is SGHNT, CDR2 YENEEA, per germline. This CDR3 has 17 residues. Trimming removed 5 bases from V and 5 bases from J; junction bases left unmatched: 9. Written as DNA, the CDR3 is TGTGCCAGCAGCCCGGGGACTAGCGGGGGGCAGCGGGAGACCCAGTACTTC. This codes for CASSPGTSGGQRETQYF. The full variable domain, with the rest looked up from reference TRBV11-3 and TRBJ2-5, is EAGVVQSPRYKIIEKKQPVAFWCNPISGHNTLYWYLQNLGQGPELLIRYENEEAVDDSQLPKDRFSAERLKGVDSTLKIQPAELGDSAVYLCASSPGTSGGQRETQYFGPGTRLLVL.

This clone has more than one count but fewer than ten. The CDR3 sequence: CASGLAGFEAFF. CDR3 nucleotide sequence: TGTGCTAGTGGTTTGGCGGGGTTTGAAGCTTTCTTT. The chain couples TRBV12-5 to TRBJ1-1; D unresolved. V was trimmed by 1 base and J by 7 bases, leaving 7 bases between them. Germline V lookup: CDR1 LGHNT, CDR2 FRNRAP. This CDR3 spans 12 amino acids.

CDR3 bases: TGTGCCAGCAGCTTAGATCCACAGGGGGCTTATACCGGGGAGCTGTTTTTT. It is translated as CASSLDPQGAYTGELFF. V and J are TRBV11-3 and TRBJ2-2, with 9 bases aligning to TRBD1. Per the germline V gene, CDR1 is SGHNT and CDR2 is YENEEA. The J segment lost 5 bases and the V segment lost 0 bases, leaving 7 bases of the junction unmatched. This CDR3 has 17 residues. Full variable domain (rest looked up from reference TRBV11-3 and TRBJ2-2): EAGVVQSPRYKIIEKKQPVAFWCNPISGHNTLYWYLQNLGQGPELLIRYENEEAVDDSQLPKDRFSAERLKGVDSTLKIQPAELGDSAVYLCASSLDPQGAYTGELFFGEGSRLTVL.

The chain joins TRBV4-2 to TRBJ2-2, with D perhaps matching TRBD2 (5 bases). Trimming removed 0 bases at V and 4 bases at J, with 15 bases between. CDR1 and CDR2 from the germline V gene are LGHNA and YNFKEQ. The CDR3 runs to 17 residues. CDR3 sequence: CASSQDTGSAGTGELFF. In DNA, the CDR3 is TGTGCCAGCAGCCAAGATACCGGCAGCGCGGGCACCGGGGAGCTGTTTTTT.

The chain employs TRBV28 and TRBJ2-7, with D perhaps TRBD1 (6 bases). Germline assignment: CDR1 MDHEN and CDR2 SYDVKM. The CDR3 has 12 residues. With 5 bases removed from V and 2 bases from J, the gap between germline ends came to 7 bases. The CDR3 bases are TGTGCCAGCAGTGGACAGACCTACGAGCAGTACTTC. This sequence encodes CASSGQTYEQYF.

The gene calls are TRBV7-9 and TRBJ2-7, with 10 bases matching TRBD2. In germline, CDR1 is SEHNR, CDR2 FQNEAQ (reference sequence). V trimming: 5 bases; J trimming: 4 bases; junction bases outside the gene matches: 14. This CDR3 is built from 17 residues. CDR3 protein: CASSAARSGLAVYEQYF. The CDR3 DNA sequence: TGTGCCAGCAGCGCAGCTCGGAGCGGACTAGCGGTATACGAGCAGTACTTC.

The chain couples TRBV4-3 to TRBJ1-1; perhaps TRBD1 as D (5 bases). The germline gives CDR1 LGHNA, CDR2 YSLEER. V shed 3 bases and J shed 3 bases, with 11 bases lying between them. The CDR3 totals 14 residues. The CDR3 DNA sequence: TGCGCCAGCAGCCATGTAGACAGAGACACTGAAGCTTTCTTT. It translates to CASSHVDRDTEAFF.

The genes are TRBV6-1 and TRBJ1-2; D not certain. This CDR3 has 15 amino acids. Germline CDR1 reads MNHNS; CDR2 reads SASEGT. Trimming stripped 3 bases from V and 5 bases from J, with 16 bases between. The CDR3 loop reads CASSDDRAVRYGYTF. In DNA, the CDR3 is TGTGCCAGCAGTGACGACCGGGCGGTTAGGTATGGCTACACCTTC.

CDR3 sequence reads: CASSPAGGQKETQYF. The CDR3 DNA reads as TGTGCCAGCAGCCCAGCGGGGGGCCAGAAAGAGACCCAGTACTTC. The rearrangement links TRBV5-4 to TRBJ2-5; 9 bases line up with TRBD2. This CDR3 is built from 15 residues. V was pared by 4 bases and J by 3 bases, with 7 bases of the junction left unmatched. CDR1 SGHNT and CDR2 YYREEE come from the germline V gene (reference sequence). The whole variable domain, remainder taken from reference TRBV5-4 and TRBJ2-5, is ETGVTQSPTHLIKTRGQQVTLRCSSQSGHNTVSWYQQALGQGPQFIFQYYREEENGRGNFPPRFSGLQFPNYSSELNVNALELDDSALYLCASSPAGGQKETQYFGPGTRLLVL.

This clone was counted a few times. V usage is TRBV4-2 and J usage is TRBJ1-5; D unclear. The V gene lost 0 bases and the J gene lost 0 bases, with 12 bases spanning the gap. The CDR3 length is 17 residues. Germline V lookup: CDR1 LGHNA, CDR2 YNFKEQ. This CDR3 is CASSQDIAAYSNQPQHF. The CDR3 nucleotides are TGTGCCAGCAGCCAAGATATCGCGGCCTATAGCAATCAGCCCCAGCATTTT.

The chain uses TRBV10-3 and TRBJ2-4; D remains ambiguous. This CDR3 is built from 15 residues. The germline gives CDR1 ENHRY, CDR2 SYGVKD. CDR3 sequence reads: CATQGERTEENIQYF. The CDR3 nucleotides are TGTGCGACACAAGGAGAACGGACCGAGGAAAACATTCAGTACTTC.

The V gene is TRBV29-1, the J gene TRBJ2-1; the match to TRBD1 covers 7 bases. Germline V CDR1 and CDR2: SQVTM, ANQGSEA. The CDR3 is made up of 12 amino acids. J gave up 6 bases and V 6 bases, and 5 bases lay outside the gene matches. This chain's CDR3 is CSVRQGPNEQFF. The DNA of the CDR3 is TGCAGCGTCCGACAGGGACCCAATGAGCAGTTCTTC.